The next 24 T cell receptor beta chains were all read from a single sample in a study of blood T cell repertoires in COVID-19. TCRdb's copy holds only in-frame clones and misses some; the assay was immunoSEQ multiplex PCR. The repertoire holds about 300,000 clones, with about 90% as singletons. Sample: peripheral blood. These receptors all stem from a woman aged 45-60 years with COVID-19, enrolled during active disease.

The CDR3 here is CASRGLATYNEQFF. The CDR3 nucleotides are TGTGCCAGCAGGGGGCTAGCGACATACAATGAGCAGTTCTTC. The chain has TRBV6-5 and TRBJ2-1; D is possibly TRBD2 (6 bases). The CDR3 contains 14 residues. Germline values: CDR1 MNHEY, CDR2 SVGAGI. V lost 6 bases, J lost 4 bases, and 13 bases lay in between.

Only a few counts were recorded for this clone. This rearrangement joins TRBV18 to TRBJ1-5; D possibly corresponds to TRBD1 (6 bases). This CDR3 has 16 amino acids. The ends were cut back, 2 bases at V and 5 bases at J, with 16 bases in the middle. The germline V gene has CDR1 KGHSH and CDR2 LQKENI. The CDR3 nucleotides read TGTGCCAGCTCACCAACACGGACAGCTAACGATCAGCCCCAGCATTTT. As protein: CASSPTRTANDQPQHF.

The genes are TRBV19 and TRBJ1-6, with D unclear. In germline, CDR1 is LNHDA, CDR2 SQIVND (reference sequence). Trimming cost V 6 bases and J 6 bases, with 15 bases left between them. This CDR3 has 15 amino acids. As DNA, the CDR3 is TGTGCCAGTAGACTAAGGGAGGGTCGTAATTCACCCCTCCACTTT. Translated, it gives CASRLREGRNSPLHF. Looking up the rest from reference TRBV19 and TRBJ1-6 gives the full variable domain: DGGITQSPKYLFRKEGQNVTLSCEQNLNHDAMYWYRQDPGQGLRLIYYSQIVNDFQKGDIAEGYSVSREKKESFPLTVTSAQKNPTAFYLCASRLREGRNSPLHFGNGTRLTVT.

This clone was counted a few times. The chain is built from TRBV2 and TRBJ2-3; 7 bases map to TRBD1. Trimming cost V 7 bases and J 1 base; bases outside gene matches: 5. The germline gives CDR1 SNHLY, CDR2 FYNNEI. This CDR3 is 14 amino acids long. CDR3 region: CASMRDSRTDTQYF. CDR3 coding DNA: TGTGCCAGCATGAGGGACAGTCGCACAGATACGCAGTATTTT.

The V and J genes are TRBV5-1 and TRBJ2-3; the match to TRBD2 covers 7 bases. CDR1 SGHRS and CDR2 YFSETQ come from the germline V gene. The CDR3 contains 14 residues. V lost 5 bases to trimming and J lost 0 bases; unmatched junction nucleotides: 3. This CDR3 is CASRSGTSTDTQYF. The CDR3 DNA is TGCGCCAGCAGGAGCGGGACTAGCACAGATACGCAGTATTTT.

This sequence joins TRBV19 and TRBJ1-2; no definite D call. Deletions cut 6 bases from V and 8 bases from J, with 19 bases between. Germline CDR1 is LNHDA and CDR2 is SQIVND (reference sequence). The CDR3 sequence is 14 residues long. The CDR3 loop reads CASSERGSSGGYTF. CDR3 coding DNA: TGTGCCAGTAGCGAGAGAGGAAGTTCTGGAGGCTACACCTTC.

J is TRBJ2-1 and V is TRBV5-5, with D possibly TRBD2 on 5 matching bases. The V end lost 0 bases, the J end lost 0 bases, and 7 bases lay between the germline ends. The CDR3 is 15 residues long. CDR1 is SGHKS and CDR2 is YYEKEE in the germline V gene (reference sequence). This CDR3 is CASSLAGSSYNEQFF. CDR3 nucleotide sequence: TGTGCCAGCAGCTTGGCGGGGAGCTCCTACAATGAGCAGTTCTTC.

A few counts support this clone. The chain uses TRBV5-1 and TRBJ2-2, with 8 bases identical to TRBD1. V was clipped by 0 bases and J by 1 base; unmatched bases: 2. Germline V gives CDR1 SGHRS, CDR2 YFSETQ. This CDR3 has 16 residues. The CDR3 loop reads CASSLVGTGNTGELFF. For the CDR3, the DNA is TGCGCCAGCAGCTTGGTTGGGACAGGGAACACCGGGGAGCTGTTTTTT. The full variable domain, completed using reference TRBV5-1 and TRBJ2-2, is KAGVTQTPRYLIKTRGQQVTLSCSPISGHRSVSWYQQTPGQGLQFLFEYFSETQRNKGNFPGRFSGRQFSNSRSEMNVSTLELGDSALYLCASSLVGTGNTGELFFGEGSRLTVL.

This clone has only a few counts. This chain joins TRBV27 and TRBJ1-4; D is uncertain. Trimming pared 10 bases from V and 8 bases from J, leaving 20 bases between. The CDR3 loop spans 14 amino acids. Germline V CDR1 and CDR2: MNHEY, SMNVEV (reference sequence). The DNA of the CDR3 is TGTGCCACCCGCCCGGGGATGGTTCGAGAAAAACTGTTTTTT. Amino acid sequence: CATRPGMVREKLFF.

The CDR3 nucleotides are TGTGCCAGCAGCCTGACAGGGCTCCAGGGCTACACCTTC. It specifies CASSLTGLQGYTF. The chain is built from TRBV6-5 and TRBJ1-2, with 7 nucleotides matching TRBD1. CDR3 length: 13 residues. The germline CDR1 and CDR2 sequences are MNHEY and SVGAGI. Trimming took 6 bases from V and 8 from J; bases not matched to a gene: 9.

This clone was counted a single time. CDR3 in amino acids: CASSSRDPQYF. CDR3 bases: TGTGCCAGCAGCTCCCGGGATCCGCAGTATTTT. The V call is TRBV11-2, the J call TRBJ2-3, with D possibly matching TRBD2 (5 bases). The germline CDR1 and CDR2 sequences are SGHAT and FQNNGV. The CDR3 contains 11 residues. V lost 4 bases, J lost 10 bases, and 9 bases lay in between. The full variable domain, completed using reference TRBV11-2 and TRBJ2-3, is EAGVAQSPRYKIIEKRQSVAFWCNPISGHATLYWYQQILGQGPKLLIQFQNNGVVDDSQLPKDRFSAERLKGVDSTLKIQPAKLEDSAVYLCASSSRDPQYFGPGTRLTVL.

The J gene is TRBJ2-7, the V gene TRBV11-2, with 9 bases that match TRBD2. The CDR3 spans 16 residues. Germline V gene data show CDR1 as SGHAT and CDR2 as FQNNGV. Germline trimming cut 4 bases from V and 2 bases from J; bases unmatched to any gene: 9. Here the CDR3 DNA reads TGTGCCAGCAGCTCTTTAGAGATAGCGGGAGCCTACGAGCAGTACTTC. It translates to CASSSLEIAGAYEQYF.

V is TRBV7-2 and J is TRBJ1-4; D ambiguous. The V end lost 2 bases, the J end lost 8 bases, and 9 bases lay between the germline ends. In germline, CDR1 is SGHTA, CDR2 FQGNSA. The CDR3 sequence is 13 residues long. The CDR3 nucleotides read TGTGCCAGCAGCTTAATCTCGGGAGAAAAACTGTTTTTT. Protein: CASSLISGEKLFF.

The chain recombines TRBV10-3 with TRBJ1-1; 9 positions agree with TRBD1. Losses at the gene ends were 7 bases for V and 6 bases for J; bases not matched to a gene: 9. The CDR3 has 14 amino acids. Per the germline V gene, CDR1 is ENHRY and CDR2 is SYGVKD. The CDR3 spells CAIKETGGRAEAFF. CDR3 nucleotides: TGTGCCATCAAAGAAACAGGGGGCAGGGCTGAAGCTTTCTTT.

The V gene is TRBV11-3, the J gene TRBJ2-1, with TRBD2 matching 8 bases. The CDR3 has 18 amino acids. Germline CDR1 SGHNT, CDR2 YENEEA. Trimming removed 0 bases from V and 2 bases from J; junction bases left unmatched: 9. Here the CDR3 reads CASSLDGTRGRTYNEQFF. CDR3 nucleotides: TGTGCCAGCAGCTTAGATGGAACCCGCGGGAGGACCTACAATGAGCAGTTCTTC.

The rearrangement uses TRBV24-1 and TRBJ1-5; 8 bases agree with TRBD1. Germline trimming cut 9 bases from V and 4 bases from J; bases unmatched to any gene: 7. CDR1 is KGHDR and CDR2 is SFDVKD in the germline V gene. The CDR3 covers 14 residues. CDR3 in DNA: TGTGCCACCGGGGATCAGGGGGCAAATCAGCCCCAGCATTTT. Translation: CATGDQGANQPQHF.

This rearrangement joins TRBV6-4 to TRBJ2-6; maybe TRBD1 (6 bases). Germline CDR1 is MRHNA and CDR2 is SNTAGT. The CDR3 sequence is 17 residues long. V was pared by 5 bases and J by 0 bases, with 14 bases between. CDR3 DNA: TGTGCCAGCAGTCAGGCAGGGGCGCACTCTGGGGCCAACGTCCTGACTTTC. This translates into CASSQAGAHSGANVLTF.

The rearrangement joins TRBV5-4 to TRBJ2-7, with 11 bases aligning to TRBD1. The CDR3 contains 16 residues. After removal of 4 bases from V and 2 bases from J, the junction contained 8 bases not matched to a gene. CDR1 is SGHNT and CDR2 is YYREEE in the germline V gene (reference sequence). For the CDR3, the DNA is TGTGCCAGCAGCGCCCGGACAGGGGGCCCCACCTACGAGCAGTACTTC. It yields the protein CASSARTGGPTYEQYF.

V and J are TRBV29-1 and TRBJ2-5; a weak D match, TRBD1 (5 bases). The germline V gene has CDR1 SQVTM and CDR2 ANQGSEA. CDR3 length equals 12 residues. The V end was cut by 0 bases, the J end by 12 bases, with 14 bases between. CDR3 sequence reads: CSVEDWEGAEYF. CDR3 sequence (DNA): TGCAGCGTTGAAGATTGGGAAGGGGCCGAGTACTTC. The full variable domain, with the rest looked up from reference TRBV29-1 and TRBJ2-5, is SAVISQKPSRDICQRGTSLTIQCQVDSQVTMMFWYRQQPGQSLTLIATANQGSEATYESGFVIDKFPISRPNLTFSTLTVSNMSPEDSSIYLCSVEDWEGAEYFGPGTRLLVL.

This sequence joins TRBV5-1 and TRBJ2-1; 10 bases agree with TRBD2. V lost 4 bases, J lost 6 bases, and 19 bases stayed unmatched. The germline V gene encodes CDR1 SGHRS and CDR2 YFSETQ. The CDR3 is made up of 19 amino acids. The CDR3 region has the DNA TGCGCCAGCAGCCCTTCGGAGCGGGAGGGCCTTAGATTTCTCAATGAGCAGTTCTTC. Residues: CASSPSEREGLRFLNEQFF.

This chain uses TRBV24-1 with TRBJ2-5, with D possibly TRBD1 on 6 matching bases. The CDR3 sequence is 14 residues long. CDR1 and CDR2 from the germline V gene are KGHDR and SFDVKD. V was cut by 3 bases and J by 4 bases, with 11 bases left in between. This chain's CDR3 is CATSDGTMRETQYF. The CDR3 DNA reads as TGTGCCACCAGTGATGGGACAATGCGAGAGACCCAGTACTTC.

In DNA form, the CDR3 reads TGTGCCAGCAAAGAGCTCCAGAGGTCCTACAATGAGCAGTTCTTC. Translating gives CASKELQRSYNEQFF. The gene calls are TRBV27 and TRBJ2-1; D unclear. The germline V gene encodes CDR1 MNHEY and CDR2 SMNVEV (reference sequence). V was pared by 7 bases and J by 1 base, with 14 bases between. The CDR3 loop spans 15 amino acids.

V and J are TRBV18 and TRBJ2-1; the D gene is possibly TRBD2 (6 bases). This CDR3 comprises 16 residues. Germline V gives CDR1 KGHSH, CDR2 LQKENI. V was pared by 1 base and J by 4 bases, with 14 bases between. CDR3 protein: CASSPLGTLGYNEQFF. DNA for the CDR3: TGTGCCAGCTCACCACTCGGGACTTTGGGGTACAATGAGCAGTTCTTC. Together with reference TRBV18 and TRBJ2-1, the CDR3 gives the full variable domain: NAGVMQNPRHLVRRRGQEARLRCSPMKGHSHVYWYRQLPEEGLKFMVYLQKENIIDESGMPKERFSAEFPKEGPSILRIQQVVRGDSAAYFCASSPLGTLGYNEQFFGPGTRLTVL.

V gene TRBV18 combines with J gene TRBJ2-1; 9 bases are shared with TRBD1. CDR1 and CDR2 (germline): KGHSH, LQKENI. Unmatched junction bases numbered 7, after V lost 6 bases and J lost 4 bases. The CDR3 has 15 amino acids. CDR3 DNA: TGTGCCAGCTCCCTGGACAGGGGTTATTACAATGAGCAGTTCTTC. This encodes CASSLDRGYYNEQFF.